These T cell receptor beta chains were read from a single sample in a study of OX40 agonist ivuxolimab in advanced cancers. Sequencing used immunoSEQ multiplex PCR; TCRdb keeps in-frame clones, though not all of them. The repertoire holds some 42,000 clones, about 81% seen once, with over 2.5% in the top ten. Specimen: CD4+ or CD8+ T cells sorted from blood, collected in a trial of the OX40 agonist ivuxolimab. These receptor sequences come from an adult with an advanced solid tumor such as melanoma, head and neck, liver or kidney cancer. The CDR3 runs from the conserved cysteine through the conserved F or W. A D gene is named only where the DNA matches it firmly. Clone size is given for some rows only: seen once, a few or many times, or a class if the clone is expanded.

j_call: TRBJ2-7
clone_size: NA
v_call: TRBV11-3
d_call: TRBD2
cdr3_nt: TGTGCCAGCAGCCCCGGGACTAGCTACGAGCAGTACTTC
cdr3_aa: CASSPGTSYEQYF

j_call: TRBJ2-6
clone_size: NA
v_call: TRBV21-1
d_call: NA
cdr3_nt: TGTGCCAGCAGCAAAGCGCTCAGCTCTGGGGCCAACGTCCTGACTTTC
cdr3_aa: CASSKALSSGANVLTF

j_call: TRBJ2-1
clone_size: NA
v_call: TRBV5-1
d_call: NA
cdr3_nt: TGCGCCAGCAGCCCCGACCCGACTATCTCCTACAATGAGCAGTTCTTC
cdr3_aa: CASSPDPTISYNEQFF

j_call: TRBJ1-2
clone_size: once
v_call: TRBV15
d_call: TRBD1
cdr3_nt: TGTGCCACCAGCAGAGGGACAGGGGGGGATGGCTACACCTTC
cdr3_aa: CATSRGTGGDGYTF

j_call: TRBJ1-5
clone_size: once
v_call: TRBV5-1
d_call: NA
cdr3_nt: TGTGCCAGCAGCTTGGAGGGGATAGTGGGACAGCCCCAGCATTTT
cdr3_aa: CASSLEGIVGQPQHF

j_call: TRBJ2-1
clone_size: NA
v_call: TRBV10-3
d_call: NA
cdr3_nt: TGTGCCATCAGTGAGAGGGTCAGCGCCGATTACAATGAGCAGTTCTTC
cdr3_aa: CAISERVSADYNEQFF

j_call: TRBJ2-3
clone_size: NA
v_call: TRBV4-2
d_call: TRBD2
cdr3_nt: TGTGCCAGCAGCCCACCTACTAGCGGGAGACCCGGTGGGACAGATACGCAGTATTTT
cdr3_aa: CASSPPTSGRPGGTDTQYF

j_call: TRBJ1-3
clone_size: NA
v_call: TRBV9
d_call: NA
cdr3_nt: TGTGCCAGCAGCGACTATGGAAACACCATATATTTT
cdr3_aa: CASSDYGNTIYF

j_call: TRBJ2-5
clone_size: once
v_call: TRBV7-9
d_call: TRBD2
cdr3_nt: TGTGCCAGCAGCGACCGACTAGCGGATCAAGAGACCCAGTACTTC
cdr3_aa: CASSDRLADQETQYF

j_call: TRBJ2-1
clone_size: NA
v_call: TRBV4-3
d_call: NA
cdr3_nt: TGCGCCAGCAGCCAAGGGGCCGGGTACAATGAGCAGTTCTTC
cdr3_aa: CASSQGAGYNEQFF

j_call: TRBJ2-3
clone_size: NA
v_call: TRBV2
d_call: NA
cdr3_nt: TGTGCCAGCAGCCTCGAGGGGGGAGGGACAATCCATACGCAGTATTTT
cdr3_aa: CASSLEGGGTIHTQYF

j_call: TRBJ2-7
clone_size: NA
v_call: TRBV6-5
d_call: NA
cdr3_nt: TGTGCCAGCAGTTACTCGGAGGGGGTACCCTACGAGCAGTACTTC
cdr3_aa: CASSYSEGVPYEQYF

j_call: TRBJ1-1
clone_size: NA
v_call: TRBV30
d_call: NA
cdr3_nt: TGTGCCTGGAGTGTAGGCCACGCGGCTTTCTTT
cdr3_aa: CAWSVGHAAFF

j_call: TRBJ1-1
clone_size: once
v_call: TRBV28
d_call: NA
cdr3_nt: TGTGCCAGCAGTACACAAATTCTAGGGGAGCGAACTGAAGCTTTCTTT
cdr3_aa: CASSTQILGERTEAFF

j_call: TRBJ1-2
clone_size: NA
v_call: TRBV15
d_call: NA
cdr3_nt: TGTGCCACCAGCAGAGACAGGGGCTGGGGCTACACCTTC
cdr3_aa: CATSRDRGWGYTF

j_call: TRBJ2-1
clone_size: once
v_call: TRBV27
d_call: NA
cdr3_nt: TGTGCCAGCAGTTTTATCGGCGGAAGCAATGAGCAGTTCTTC
cdr3_aa: CASSFIGGSNEQFF

j_call: TRBJ1-1
clone_size: NA
v_call: TRBV5-1
d_call: TRBD1
cdr3_nt: TGCGCCAGCAGCTTCCGGCCGGGACAGGGGGCCCCGAACACTGAAGCTTTCTTT
cdr3_aa: CASSFRPGQGAPNTEAFF

j_call: TRBJ1-5
clone_size: NA
v_call: TRBV2
d_call: NA
cdr3_nt: TGTGCCAGCAGTGAATGGGCGGCCGGCCTACGGCCCCAGCATTTT
cdr3_aa: CASSEWAAGLRPQHF

j_call: TRBJ2-4
clone_size: NA
v_call: TRBV27
d_call: NA
cdr3_nt: TGTGCCAGCAGTCCTCGGACTACAAACATTCAGTACTTC
cdr3_aa: CASSPRTTNIQYF

j_call: TRBJ2-7
clone_size: NA
v_call: TRBV29-1
d_call: NA
cdr3_nt: TGCAGCGTTTGGGACGGCTACGAGCAGTACTTC
cdr3_aa: CSVWDGYEQYF

j_call: TRBJ1-1
clone_size: NA
v_call: TRBV14
d_call: NA
cdr3_nt: TGTGCCAGCAGCCAATTCCGACTTATGAACACTGAAGCTTTCTTT
cdr3_aa: CASSQFRLMNTEAFF

j_call: TRBJ2-2
clone_size: NA
v_call: TRBV7-9
d_call: NA
cdr3_nt: TGTGCCAGCAGCTTAGTCCCCGGGATAATCACCGGGGAGCTGTTTTTT
cdr3_aa: CASSLVPGIITGELFF

j_call: TRBJ2-2
clone_size: few
v_call: TRBV9
d_call: TRBD1
cdr3_nt: TGTGCCAGCAGCGTAGCCGGGAACAGGGGCTTGACCGGGGAGCTGTTTTTT
cdr3_aa: CASSVAGNRGLTGELFF

j_call: TRBJ1-2
clone_size: NA
v_call: TRBV20-1
d_call: NA
cdr3_nt: TGCAGTGCTTTGTACAGGGATGGCTACACCTTC
cdr3_aa: CSALYRDGYTF

j_call: TRBJ2-3
clone_size: NA
v_call: TRBV7-2
d_call: NA
cdr3_nt: TGTGCCAGCAGCTTCCGGGGAGTGGCAGATACGCAGTATTTT
cdr3_aa: CASSFRGVADTQYF

j_call: TRBJ2-5
clone_size: NA
v_call: TRBV5-4
d_call: TRBD2
cdr3_nt: TGTGCCAGCAGCACCACTAGCGGGAGGGCCCAAGAGACCCAGTACTTC
cdr3_aa: CASSTTSGRAQETQYF

j_call: TRBJ2-7
clone_size: NA
v_call: TRBV29-1
d_call: NA
cdr3_nt: TGCAGCGTCGAGGGGGAATTCTACGAGCAGTACTTC
cdr3_aa: CSVEGEFYEQYF

j_call: TRBJ2-7
clone_size: NA
v_call: TRBV2
d_call: TRBD2
cdr3_nt: TGTGCCAGCAGTGAAGTAGCGGGAGGTGTCTACGAGCAGTACTTC
cdr3_aa: CASSEVAGGVYEQYF

j_call: TRBJ2-2
clone_size: NA
v_call: TRBV9
d_call: NA
cdr3_nt: TGTGCCAGCAGCGCGCCATCCAACACCGGGGAGCTGTTTTTT
cdr3_aa: CASSAPSNTGELFF

j_call: TRBJ2-3
clone_size: NA
v_call: TRBV2
d_call: NA
cdr3_nt: TGTGCCAGCAGTGGAGTGTCCGCCGATACGCAGTATTTT
cdr3_aa: CASSGVSADTQYF

j_call: TRBJ2-3
clone_size: NA
v_call: TRBV5-1
d_call: NA
cdr3_nt: TGCGCCAGCAGCTTGGAAGCAGATACGCAGTATTTT
cdr3_aa: CASSLEADTQYF

j_call: TRBJ1-1
clone_size: NA
v_call: TRBV18
d_call: NA
cdr3_nt: TGTGCCAGCTCACCACGCGGGGGGCCCATGAACACTGAAGCTTTCTTT
cdr3_aa: CASSPRGGPMNTEAFF

j_call: TRBJ1-6
clone_size: NA
v_call: TRBV9
d_call: TRBD1
cdr3_nt: TGTGCCAGCAGCCCGGGACAGGTGGGGAGGTCACCCCTCCACTTT
cdr3_aa: CASSPGQVGRSPLHF

j_call: TRBJ2-1
clone_size: NA
v_call: TRBV5-1
d_call: NA
cdr3_nt: TGCGCCAGCAGCTCGACGGGGTACAATGAGCAGTTCTTC
cdr3_aa: CASSSTGYNEQFF